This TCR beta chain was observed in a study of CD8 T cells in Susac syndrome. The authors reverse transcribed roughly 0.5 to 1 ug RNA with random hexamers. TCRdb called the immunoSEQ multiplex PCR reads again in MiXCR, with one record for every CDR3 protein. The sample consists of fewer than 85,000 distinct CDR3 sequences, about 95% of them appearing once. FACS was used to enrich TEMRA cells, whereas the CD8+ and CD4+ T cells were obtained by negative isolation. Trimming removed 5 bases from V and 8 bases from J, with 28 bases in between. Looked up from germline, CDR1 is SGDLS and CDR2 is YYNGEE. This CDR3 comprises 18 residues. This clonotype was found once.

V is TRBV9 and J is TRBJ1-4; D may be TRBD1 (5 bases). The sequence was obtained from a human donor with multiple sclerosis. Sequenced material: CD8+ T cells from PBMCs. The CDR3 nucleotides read TGTGCCAGCAGTCGAACTTGGGACCTGGACGAATTCGGGGAAAAACTGTTTTTT. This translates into CASSRTWDLDEFGEKLFF.